Listed below are T cell receptor beta chains from one sample, sequenced in a study of cytomegalovirus exposure and HLA in healthy donors. TCRdb keeps only in-frame clones here, not all; method: immunoSEQ multiplex PCR. Of about 170,000 clones listed, around 80% are singletons. The sequencing sample was made of PBMCs. These receptors were collected from a man between 25 and 39 years old in good health and CMV-seropositive. The CDR3 runs from the conserved cysteine through the conserved F or W. A D gene is named only where the DNA matches it firmly. Rows give clone size only sometimes, using once, few, many, or a class for an expanded clone.

clone size,D gene,J gene,V gene,CDR3 DNA,CDR3 protein
-,TRBD1,TRBJ2-5,TRBV29-1,TGCAGCGGGGGGAGGACAGGGGGTCAAGAGACCCAGTACTTC,CSGGRTGGQETQYF
few,-,TRBJ1-1,TRBV19,TGTGCCAGTAGTCCCCGGGGGGGGGCGTATACTGAAGCTTTCTTT,CASSPRGGAYTEAFF
-,TRBD2,TRBJ2-3,TRBV4-1,TGCGCCAGCAGCCAAGCGGGGACTAGGATAGGAGATACGCAGTATTTT,CASSQAGTRIGDTQYF
-,-,TRBJ2-7,TRBV28,TGTGCCAGCAGCCGAACACTTAGCGGCGACTCCTACGAGCAGTACTTC,CASSRTLSGDSYEQYF
-,-,TRBJ2-7,TRBV5-5,TGTGCCAGCAGCCTAGGGGCCGAGCAGTACTTC,CASSLGAEQYF
-,TRBD2,TRBJ2-7,TRBV5-1,TGCGCCAGCAGCCGAGGCGCGGGAGGGCCGGGGGAGCAGTACTTC,CASSRGAGGPGEQYF
-,TRBD2,TRBJ2-1,TRBV7-9,TGTGCCAGCAGCTTGACGACCGGACTAGCGGAGTACAATGAGCAGTTCTTC,CASSLTTGLAEYNEQFF
few,-,TRBJ2-7,TRBV5-1,TGCGCCAGCACAACATCAAGCTCCTACGAGCAGTACTTC,CASTTSSSYEQYF
-,-,TRBJ1-1,TRBV6-5,TGTGCCAGCAGTTATGATCCGACAGCCACTGAAGCTTTCTTT,CASSYDPTATEAFF
-,TRBD2,TRBJ2-5,TRBV29-1,TGCAGCGGGAGCGGGACGCTCCTCGAGACCCAGTACTTC,CSGSGTLLETQYF
few,TRBD2,TRBJ2-7,TRBV5-6,TGTGCCAGCAGCGCCCTGCGGACTAGTTTGTCGCCCTACGAGCAGTACTTC,CASSALRTSLSPYEQYF
-,TRBD2,TRBJ2-7,TRBV9,TGTGCCAGCAGCGAGCGGACTAGCGGGAGAGACGAGCAGTACTTC,CASSERTSGRDEQYF
few,-,TRBJ1-1,TRBV5-1,TGCGCCAGCAGATTAGCGGGGACTGAAGCTTTCTTT,CASRLAGTEAFF
-,TRBD2,TRBJ2-1,TRBV7-8,TGTGCCAGCAGCTTCTCCTCGACTAGCGGCCAAAGCTCCTACAATGAGCAGTTCTTC,CASSFSSTSGQSSYNEQFF
-,-,TRBJ1-3,TRBV10-3,TGTGCCATCAGTGAGCGGGATGGAAACACCATATATTTT,CAISERDGNTIYF
-,-,TRBJ1-5,TRBV28,TGTGCCAGCATCGAAGGTAGCAGGAGGAATCAGCCCCAGCATTTT,CASIEGSRRNQPQHF
few,-,TRBJ1-1,TRBV4-2,TGTGCCAGCAGTCGGGAGGAGAACACTGAAGCTTTCTTT,CASSREENTEAFF
-,-,TRBJ1-1,TRBV19,TGTGCCAGTAGTGCCGAACGGAGGGCGGAAGCTTTCTTT,CASSAERRAEAFF
-,TRBD2,TRBJ2-5,TRBV4-2,TGTGCCAGCAGCTCCGGGGGAAGCGGGGGACTTTCGGAGACCCAGTACTTC,CASSSGGSGGLSETQYF
-,-,TRBJ1-1,TRBV4-1,TGCGCCAGCAGCCCACCTAACCCGGGACACGGCGGTACTGAAGCTTTCTTT,CASSPPNPGHGGTEAFF
few,-,TRBJ2-7,TRBV2,TGTGCCACCGCCGGGGAAACATCATCCTACGAGCAGTACTTC,CATAGETSSYEQYF
-,-,TRBJ1-6,TRBV9,TGTGCCAGCAGCGAGGGGGGGATCTCCTATAATTCACCCCTCCACTTT,CASSEGGISYNSPLHF
-,TRBD2,TRBJ2-7,TRBV6-5,TGTGCCAGCGGCCCTCAGGGAGGGGATTACTTC,CASGPQGGDYF
-,-,TRBJ1-3,TRBV13,TGTGCCAGCAGCTTAGGGTCTTCCACCATATATTTT,CASSLGSSTIYF
-,TRBD2,TRBJ2-5,TRBV7-9,TGTGCCAGCAGCTTGCTCTTCCCAGCGGGAGGCAAAGAGACCCAGTACTTC,CASSLLFPAGGKETQYF
-,TRBD2,TRBJ2-7,TRBV6-1,TGTGCCAGCAGTGAAGGCGGGGGAGCTTACGAGCAGTACTTC,CASSEGGGAYEQYF
-,-,TRBJ2-7,TRBV19,TGTGCCAGTATGAGGAGGTCCGTCTACGAGCAGTACTTC,CASMRRSVYEQYF
-,-,TRBJ1-4,TRBV7-2,TGTGCCAGCAGCTTCGACAGACTTAATGAAAAACTGTTTTTT,CASSFDRLNEKLFF
-,-,TRBJ1-1,TRBV7-9,TGTGCCAGCAGCTTCGGGGGAGCCGAGAACACTGAAGCTTTCTTT,CASSFGGAENTEAFF
-,TRBD1,TRBJ1-4,TRBV5-1,TGCGCCAGCAGTTTTGGACCGGGACAGCGGGCAGAAAAACTGTTTTTT,CASSFGPGQRAEKLFF
-,-,TRBJ1-2,TRBV19,TGTGCCAGTAGTGCCAACAGGGCGAACTATGGCTACACCTTC,CASSANRANYGYTF
-,-,TRBJ2-1,TRBV6-6,TGTGCCAGCAGTTACATGGCAGGTTACAACAATGAGCAGTTCTTC,CASSYMAGYNNEQFF
-,-,TRBJ1-2,TRBV11-3,TGTGCCAGCAGCTTATACACCTTGAGACAGAACTATGGCTACACCTTC,CASSLYTLRQNYGYTF
-,TRBD2,TRBJ2-7,TRBV19,TGTGCCAGTAGTAAGTCCGGGACTAGCAGCTTGAGCTCCTACGAGCAGTACTTC,CASSKSGTSSLSSYEQYF
-,-,TRBJ2-3,TRBV28,TGTGCCAGCAGTTCCCGGTGGGATACGCAGTATTTT,CASSSRWDTQYF
-,-,TRBJ2-5,TRBV6-5,TGTGCCAGCAGCCCACCCCGACGGGGGGAGACCCAGTACTTC,CASSPPRRGETQYF
-,-,TRBJ2-7,TRBV20-1,TGCAGTGCTAGCCCTTACGAGCAGTACTTC,CSASPYEQYF
-,-,TRBJ1-1,TRBV7-9,TGTGCCAGCAGCTTGAGGCCGTTTGGGCTACAGGGCTCGAACACTGAAGCTTTCTTT,CASSLRPFGLQGSNTEAFF
-,TRBD1,TRBJ1-5,TRBV27,TGTGCCAGCAGTCCGCGGACAGGGGTTCGCAATCAGCCCCAGCATTTT,CASSPRTGVRNQPQHF
-,-,TRBJ2-3,TRBV5-3,TGTGCCAGAAGCTTCATAACCCGGGAAACGCAGTATTTT,CARSFITRETQYF